The 5 T cell receptor beta chains given below trace back to one sample, sequenced in a study of cytomegalovirus exposure and HLA in healthy donors. The primer mix had 60 Vbeta and 13 Jbeta primers. Profiling relied on immunoSEQ multiplex PCR, and the TCRdb table lists in-frame clones only, not all of them. Of some 110,000 clones detected, about 81% appear once; the ten largest clones hold approximately 1.2%. The specimen sequenced was PBMCs. These receptors all come from a man aged 25 to 40 in good health and CMV-seronegative.

The CDR3: CASSLEVPGNTIYF. CDR3 nucleotide sequence: TGTGCCAGCAGCCTCGAGGTTCCCGGAAACACCATATATTTT. The gene calls are TRBV7-9 and TRBJ1-3, with unresolved D. Germline V gene lookup returns CDR1 SEHNR and CDR2 FQNEAQ (reference sequence). The V and J ends lost 5 bases and 4 bases respectively, with 12 bases between them. The CDR3 loop spans 14 amino acids.

This clone has a handful of counts. Mismatch with germline at one junction end may stem from a read error. The gene calls are TRBV27 and TRBJ2-1, with TRBD2 matching over 13 bases. The germline CDR1 and CDR2 sequences are MNHEY and SMNVEV (reference sequence). This CDR3 is built from 17 residues. Written as DNA, the CDR3 is TGTGCCAGCAGTTCGGGACTAGCGGGGTCCTCCCACAATGAGCAGTTCTTC. It encodes CASSSGLAGSSHNEQFF.

In its sample, this clone was seen a few times. V and J are TRBV6-4 and TRBJ1-6; D is undetermined. Deletions cut 6 bases from V and 7 bases from J, with 10 bases between. CDR1 is MRHNA and CDR2 is SNTAGT in the germline V gene. The CDR3 loop spans 13 amino acids. The CDR3, as DNA: TGTGCCAGCAGCACTTCCGTGAATTCACCCCTCCACTTT. This encodes CASSTSVNSPLHF.

This clone was seen a handful of times. The V and J genes are TRBV4-3 and TRBJ1-1, with a weak D call TRBD1 (5 bases). The CDR3 is made up of 16 amino acids. CDR1 and CDR2 (germline): LGHNA, YSLEER. V was shortened by 2 bases and J by 5 bases, with 18 bases between the two germline ends. This CDR3 reads CASSQKGRGLRTEAFF. The CDR3 DNA follows: TGCGCCAGCAGCCAAAAGGGGAGGGGCCTGAGAACTGAAGCTTTCTTT.

This clone was detected only a few times. Here the CDR3 reads CASSPEWGRDETQYF. CDR3 nucleotides: TGTGCCAGCAGCCCAGAGTGGGGGCGCGACGAGACCCAGTACTTC. The rearrangement joins TRBV9 to TRBJ2-5; the D gene is possibly TRBD1 (6 bases). The CDR3 has 15 amino acids. Trimming pared 4 bases from V and 5 bases from J, leaving 18 bases between. In germline, CDR1 is SGDLS, CDR2 YYNGEE.